This T cell receptor (beta chain) was observed in a study of blood T cells in healthy people across ages. Study-wide results and limits: Both naive CD4+ cell counts and diversity were greater in long-lived donors than in aged donors.

This clonotype has just a few counts. Its antigen is undetermined. Sample-barcoded 5' priming and a J-beta primer mix drove a second PCR of roughly 7 to 11 cycles. Every sample gave at least 2.5 million paired-end reads containing CDR3. TCRdb processed the 5' RACE reads anew with MiXCR; each CDR3 protein has one entry. The data contain 1.5 million to 2 million distinct CDR3 sequences, about 50% of them seen just once; the ten biggest clones take up roughly 2%. Germline trimming cut 8 bases from V and 7 bases from J; bases unmatched to any gene: 10. Germline V gene data show CDR1 as LNHNV and CDR2 as YYDKDF (reference sequence). CDR3 length: 14 residues. Aged about 6 to 95, donors were systemically healthy Caucasians from Russia.

The chain recombines TRBV15 with TRBJ2-1; TRBD1 agrees at 8 bases. The receptor was isolated from a woman in her 40s in good health. The sequenced sample was blood. The CDR3 loop reads CATSPGGLLNEQFF. For the CDR3, the DNA is TGTGCCACCTCTCCAGGGGGCCTATTGAATGAGCAGTTCTTC.